The 25 T cell receptor beta chains below all came from one sample that was sequenced in a study of control samples from healthy donors and cancer patients. TCRdb's copy holds only in-frame clones and misses some; the assay was immunoSEQ multiplex PCR. Among 90,000 or so clones, less than 90% were seen once, and the ten largest hold 8.5% to 10%. The material sequenced was PBMCs. Every receptor here comes from a woman aged 45-59 years with colorectal cancer.

V usage is TRBV28 and J usage is TRBJ2-3, with TRBD1 matching over 7 bases. This CDR3 spans 13 amino acids. J gave up 0 bases and V 11 bases, and 5 bases lay outside the gene matches. From germline, CDR1 is MDHEN and CDR2 SYDVKM. CDR3 nucleotide sequence: TGTGCCCTGAGGGACAGTAGCACAGATACGCAGTATTTT. Protein product: CALRDSSTDTQYF.

This chain links TRBV4-3 with TRBJ2-3; no clear D gene. Trimming took 1 base from V and 2 from J, leaving 13 bases between them. This CDR3 comprises 16 residues. Germline V CDR1 and CDR2: LGHNA, YSLEER. DNA of the CDR3: TGCGCCAGCAGCCAAGCTACCACTGGTCTCACAGATACGCAGTATTTT. This gives the protein CASSQATTGLTDTQYF.

The chain couples TRBV6-2 or TRBV6-3 to TRBJ2-1; D is unresolved. The CDR3 covers 16 residues. Germline V gene sequence: CDR1 MNHEY, CDR2 SVGEGT. V was pared by 4 bases and J by 5 bases, with 18 bases between. CDR3 protein: CASSFRWVMANNEQFF. In nucleotides, the CDR3 is TGTGCCAGCAGTTTCCGTTGGGTGATGGCTAACAATGAGCAGTTCTTC.

The chain couples TRBV30 to TRBJ1-2; perhaps TRBD1 as D (5 bases). CDR1 GTSNPN and CDR2 SVGIG come from the germline V gene (reference sequence). The CDR3 is made up of 11 amino acids. V lost 8 bases, J lost 5 bases, and 12 bases lay in between. The DNA for the CDR3 is TGTGCCCGACAGTCAGGGTATGGCTACACCTTC. Translation gives CARQSGYGYTF.

This sequence joins TRBV19 and TRBJ2-1; D not resolved. CDR1 is LNHDA and CDR2 is SQIVND in the germline V gene (reference sequence). The germline V and J ends were trimmed by 0 bases and 5 bases, with 14 bases remaining between them. The CDR3 is 16 residues long. The CDR3 protein is CASSIEGGLGDNEQFF. In DNA, the CDR3 is TGTGCCAGTAGTATAGAAGGCGGCCTTGGGGACAATGAGCAGTTCTTC.

V gene TRBV7-2 combines with J gene TRBJ2-6; no firm D call. V dropped 1 base and J dropped 7 bases, with 5 bases sitting between them. Per the germline V gene, CDR1 is SGHTA and CDR2 is FQGNSA. CDR3 size: 13 residues. CDR3 DNA sequence: TGTGCCAGCAGCTTAGGACAAGCCAACGTCCTGACTTTC. Amino acid sequence: CASSLGQANVLTF.

This chain links TRBV10-1 with TRBJ1-2; D unresolved. V lost 3 bases and J 2 bases, leaving 13 bases between the germline ends. The CDR3 is made up of 15 amino acids. CDR1 is WNHNN, CDR2 SYGVQD, per germline (reference sequence). The CDR3 DNA follows: TGCGCCAGCAGTGAAGAAAGGACGCTGAACTATGGCTACACCTTC. Residues: CASSEERTLNYGYTF.

The genes are TRBV19 and TRBJ1-5; D perhaps matches TRBD1 (6 bases). The CDR3 is made up of 14 amino acids. Germline CDR1 reads LNHDA; CDR2 reads SQIVND (reference sequence). V lost 7 bases and J lost 5, with 15 bases in between. DNA for the CDR3: TGTGCCAGTACCCCGTGGGGGGGCGATCAGCCCCAGCATTTT. Translating gives CASTPWGGDQPQHF.

This clone was observed a few times. The chain uses TRBV6-1 and TRBJ2-3; TRBD2 agrees at 11 bases. CDR3 length: 15 amino acids. Looked up from germline, CDR1 is MNHNS and CDR2 is SASEGT. After removal of 2 bases from V and 6 bases from J, the junction contained 4 bases not matched to a gene. The CDR3 spells CASSELAGGGDTQYF. The CDR3 nucleotides are TGTGCCAGCAGTGAACTAGCGGGGGGTGGGGATACGCAGTATTTT.

The gene calls are TRBV7-9 and TRBJ1-5; weak D call: TRBD1 (5 bases). V lost 5 bases and J lost 6, with 17 bases in between. The length of the CDR3 is 15 residues. Germline CDR1 is SEHNR and CDR2 is FQNEAQ (reference sequence). The CDR3 here is CASSQNAGKGQPQHF. The CDR3 DNA reads as TGTGCCAGCAGCCAGAATGCAGGGAAGGGTCAGCCCCAGCATTTT.

The rearrangement uses TRBV6-5 and TRBJ1-1; no clear D gene. Germline V gene lookup returns CDR1 MNHEY and CDR2 SVGAGI. The length of the CDR3 is 11 residues. Trimming removed 6 bases from V and 0 bases from J, with 2 bases in between. DNA for the CDR3: TGTGCCAGCAGGATGAACACTGAAGCTTTCTTT. Amino acid sequence: CASRMNTEAFF.

The chain combines TRBV6-6 with TRBJ1-1; D unclear. The CDR3 covers 14 residues. Trimming pared 6 bases from V and 7 bases from J, leaving 18 bases between. The V gene's germline CDR1 is MNHNY and CDR2 SVGAGI (reference sequence). DNA of the CDR3: TGTGCCAGCAGCCCCGGTTCCGCCAAACTTGAAGCTTTCTTT. Protein: CASSPGSAKLEAFF.

The genes are TRBV10-3 and TRBJ2-3, with TRBD2 matching over 11 bases. This CDR3 is built from 20 residues. The germline V gene has CDR1 ENHRY and CDR2 SYGVKD. Unmatched junction bases numbered 17, after V lost 4 bases and J lost 2 bases. The CDR3 sequence is CAISVGVGLAGATPTDTQYF. The CDR3 DNA reads as TGTGCCATCAGTGTCGGAGTCGGACTAGCGGGCGCTACCCCCACAGATACGCAGTATTTT.

This rearrangement joins TRBV5-4 to TRBJ1-2, with 7 nucleotides matching TRBD1. Germline CDR1 is SGHNT and CDR2 is YYREEE (reference sequence). This CDR3 contains 13 residues. V lost 3 bases and J lost 4; bases outside the gene matches: 3. This chain's CDR3 is CASSSQGGYGYTF. In nucleotides, the CDR3 is TGTGCCAGCAGCTCCCAGGGGGGCTATGGCTACACCTTC.

The CDR3 nucleotides read TGTGCCAGCAGCCCGCAAGTGGGGCTAGCGGCCACAGATACGCAGTATTTT. Its protein is CASSPQVGLAATDTQYF. The chain carries TRBV3-1 (or the pseudogene TRBV3-2) and TRBJ2-3; 7 bases are shared with TRBD2. The V gene's germline CDR1 is LGHDT and CDR2 YNNKEL (reference sequence). Unmatched junction bases numbered 12, after V lost 4 bases and J lost 2 bases. CDR3 length equals 17 residues.

This clone was seen a single time. V gene TRBV10-2 combines with J gene TRBJ2-1, with D perhaps TRBD1 (6 bases). The germline V gene encodes CDR1 WSHSY and CDR2 SAAADI. Trimming stripped 5 bases from V and 5 bases from J, with 10 bases between. There are 13 residues in the CDR3. CDR3 nucleotides: TGCGCCAGCAGTTTCAGGGGAGACAATGAGCAGTTCTTC. This sequence encodes CASSFRGDNEQFF.

The chain couples TRBV7-2 to TRBJ2-7; the D is unclear. V dropped 0 bases and J dropped 6 bases, with 9 bases sitting between them. The CDR3 consists of 13 residues. Germline lookup yields CDR1 SGHTA and CDR2 FQGNSA. CDR3 region: CASSLAEGSEQYV. DNA for the CDR3: TGTGCCAGCAGCTTAGCGGAAGGTTCCGAGCAGTACGTC.

V usage is TRBV30 and J usage is TRBJ1-2; D remains ambiguous. The CDR3 is 13 residues long. V shed 0 bases and J shed 0 bases, with 5 bases lying between them. Germline V gene sequence: CDR1 GTSNPN, CDR2 SVGIG (reference sequence). CDR3: CAWSVLANYGYTF. The CDR3 DNA is TGTGCCTGGAGTGTCCTCGCTAACTATGGCTACACCTTC.

The J gene is TRBJ2-1, the V gene TRBV4-3; D call uncertain. Germline V lookup: CDR1 LGHNA, CDR2 YSLEER. The CDR3 loop spans 12 amino acids. V was cut by 2 bases and J by 10 bases, with 9 bases left in between. The CDR3 coding sequence is TGCGCCAGCAGCCAACATAGTGGGGAGCAGTTCTTC. It specifies CASSQHSGEQFF.

This chain joins TRBV28 and TRBJ1-6; TRBD1 agrees at 8 bases. CDR3 length: 15 amino acids. After removal of 7 bases from V and 11 bases from J, the junction contained 13 bases not matched to a gene. Germline V gene data show CDR1 as MDHEN and CDR2 as SYDVKM. The CDR3 nucleotides read TGTGCCAGCACCAGAACAGGGGGGGATTCCGCACCCCTCCACTTT. Protein sequence: CASTRTGGDSAPLHF.

DNA of the CDR3: TGTGCCAGCAGCTCGACGGTTTGGGGGCAAACCGGGGAGCTGTTTTTT. Translated: CASSSTVWGQTGELFF. V is TRBV7-3 and J is TRBJ2-2, with D possibly matching TRBD1 (6 bases). V lost 4 bases and J 5 bases, leaving 17 bases between the germline ends. Germline V CDR1 and CDR2: SGHTA, FQGTGA. The CDR3 is 16 amino acids.

The chain uses TRBV9 and TRBJ2-3; D assignment may be TRBD1 or TRBD2 (5 bases each). With 7 bases removed from V and 0 bases from J, the gap between germline ends came to 12 bases. The CDR3 is 14 residues long. Germline CDR1 and CDR2: SGDLS and YYNGEE. The CDR3 loop reads CASAEGHSTDTQYF. The CDR3 DNA reads TGTGCCAGCGCCGAGGGGCATAGCACAGATACGCAGTATTTT.

The CDR3 DNA sequence: TGTGCCAGCAGCATGGAAGGACTGTCCTACGAGCAGTACGTC. Translation: CASSMEGLSYEQYV. V is TRBV5-5 and J is TRBJ2-7; possible D gene TRBD2, 5 bases. CDR3 length: 14 amino acids. CDR1 is SGHKS, CDR2 YYEKEE, per germline (reference sequence). V lost 4 bases, J lost 1 base, and 12 bases lay in between.

This chain connects TRBV2 to TRBJ1-1; D remains unclear. Germline values: CDR1 SNHLY, CDR2 FYNNEI. Between the trimmed V and J ends, which lost 2 bases and 6 bases, there was a span of 4 bases. There are 11 residues in the CDR3. The CDR3 protein is CASSEPAEAFF. CDR3 DNA sequence: TGTGCCAGCAGTGAACCCGCTGAAGCTTTCTTT.

This chain connects TRBV27 to TRBJ1-6; D unresolved. This CDR3 has 14 amino acids. Germline V CDR1 and CDR2: MNHEY, SMNVEV (reference sequence). The V and J ends lost 4 bases and 10 bases respectively, with 14 bases between them. The CDR3 region has the DNA TGTGCCAGCAGTTCTCAGGCAGGAGGATCACCCCTCCACTTT. Translation gives CASSSQAGGSPLHF.